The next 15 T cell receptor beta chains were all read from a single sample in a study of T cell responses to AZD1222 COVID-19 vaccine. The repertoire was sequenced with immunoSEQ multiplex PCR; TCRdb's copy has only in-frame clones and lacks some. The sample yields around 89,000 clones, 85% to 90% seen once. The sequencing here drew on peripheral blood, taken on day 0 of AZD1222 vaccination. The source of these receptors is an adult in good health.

DNA for the CDR3: TGTGCCAGCTCACCACGTTTGAAAGAGACCCAGTACTTC. This sequence encodes CASSPRLKETQYF. The V and J genes are TRBV18 and TRBJ2-5; the D is unclear. Deletions cut 1 base from V and 3 bases from J, with 6 bases between. The CDR3 runs to 13 residues. Germline V gives CDR1 KGHSH, CDR2 LQKENI.

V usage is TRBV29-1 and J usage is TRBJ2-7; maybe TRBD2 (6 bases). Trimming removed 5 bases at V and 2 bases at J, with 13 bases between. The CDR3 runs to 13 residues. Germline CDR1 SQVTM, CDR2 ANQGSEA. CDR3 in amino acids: CSVPGTFTYEQYF. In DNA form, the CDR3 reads TGCAGCGTTCCCGGGACTTTCACCTACGAGCAGTACTTC.

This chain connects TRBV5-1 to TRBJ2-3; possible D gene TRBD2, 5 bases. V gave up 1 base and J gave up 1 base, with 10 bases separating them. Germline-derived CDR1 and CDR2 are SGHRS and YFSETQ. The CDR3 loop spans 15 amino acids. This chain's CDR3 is CASSLQAAGTDTQYF. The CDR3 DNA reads TGCGCCAGCAGCTTGCAGGCAGCGGGCACAGATACGCAGTATTTT.

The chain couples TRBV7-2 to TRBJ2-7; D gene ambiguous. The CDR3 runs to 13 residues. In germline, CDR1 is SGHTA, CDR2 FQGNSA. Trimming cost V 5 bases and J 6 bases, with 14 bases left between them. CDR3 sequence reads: CASSVRRSFEQYF. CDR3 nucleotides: TGTGCCAGCAGCGTGAGGCGTTCGTTCGAGCAGTACTTC.

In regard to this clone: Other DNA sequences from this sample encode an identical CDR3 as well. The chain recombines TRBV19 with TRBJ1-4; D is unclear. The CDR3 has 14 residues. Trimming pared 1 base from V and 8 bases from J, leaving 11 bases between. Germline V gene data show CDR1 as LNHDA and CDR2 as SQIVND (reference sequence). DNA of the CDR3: TGTGCCAGTAGTATAGGCCAGCCCGGCGAAAAACTGTTTTTT. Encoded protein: CASSIGQPGEKLFF.

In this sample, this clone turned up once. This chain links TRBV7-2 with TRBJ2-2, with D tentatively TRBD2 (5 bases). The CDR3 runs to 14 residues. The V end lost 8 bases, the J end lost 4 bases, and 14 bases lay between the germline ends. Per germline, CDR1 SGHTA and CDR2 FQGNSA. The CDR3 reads CASGLGGGTGELFF. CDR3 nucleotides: TGTGCCAGCGGCCTAGGAGGAGGCACCGGGGAGCTGTTTTTT.

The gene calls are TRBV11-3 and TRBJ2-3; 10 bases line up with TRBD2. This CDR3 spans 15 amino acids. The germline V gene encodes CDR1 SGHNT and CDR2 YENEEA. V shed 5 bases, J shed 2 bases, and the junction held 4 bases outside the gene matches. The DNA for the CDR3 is TGTGCCAGCAGCCTCGGACTAGCGGACACAGATACGCAGTATTTT. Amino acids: CASSLGLADTDTQYF.

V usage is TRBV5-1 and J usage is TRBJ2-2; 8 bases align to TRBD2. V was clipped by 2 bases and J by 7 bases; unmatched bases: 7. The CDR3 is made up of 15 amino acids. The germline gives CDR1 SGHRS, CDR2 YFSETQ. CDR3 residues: CASSFEAGVVGELFF. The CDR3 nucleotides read TGCGCCAGCAGCTTTGAAGCGGGAGTTGTCGGGGAGCTGTTTTTT.

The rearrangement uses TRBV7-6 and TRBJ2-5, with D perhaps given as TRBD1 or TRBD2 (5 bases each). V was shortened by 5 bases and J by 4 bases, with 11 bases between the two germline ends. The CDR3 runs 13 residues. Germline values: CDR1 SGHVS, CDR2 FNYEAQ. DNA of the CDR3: TGTGCCAGCAGCAAGGGACCTCCAGAGACCCAGTACTTC. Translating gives CASSKGPPETQYF.

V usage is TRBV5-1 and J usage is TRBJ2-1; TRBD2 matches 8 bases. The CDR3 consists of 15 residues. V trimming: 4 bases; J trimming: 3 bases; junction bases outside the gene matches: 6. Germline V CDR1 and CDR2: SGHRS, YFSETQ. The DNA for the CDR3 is TGCGCCAGCAGCCCCGGCGGGGGGCGCTACAATGAGCAGTTCTTC. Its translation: CASSPGGGRYNEQFF.

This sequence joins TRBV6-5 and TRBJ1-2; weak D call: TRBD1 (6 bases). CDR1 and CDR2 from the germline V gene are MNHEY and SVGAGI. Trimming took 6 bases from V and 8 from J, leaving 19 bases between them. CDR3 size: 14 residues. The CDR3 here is CASSDRLAGEGYTF. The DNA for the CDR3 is TGTGCCAGCAGCGACAGGCTGGCCGGGGAGGGCTACACCTTC.

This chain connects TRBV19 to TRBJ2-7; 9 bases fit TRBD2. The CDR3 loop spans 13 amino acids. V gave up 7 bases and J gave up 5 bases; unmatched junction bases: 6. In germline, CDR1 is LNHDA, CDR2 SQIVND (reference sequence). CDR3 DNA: TGTGCCAGTAAAAAGCGGGAGGCCCACGAGCAGTACTTC. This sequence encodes CASKKREAHEQYF.

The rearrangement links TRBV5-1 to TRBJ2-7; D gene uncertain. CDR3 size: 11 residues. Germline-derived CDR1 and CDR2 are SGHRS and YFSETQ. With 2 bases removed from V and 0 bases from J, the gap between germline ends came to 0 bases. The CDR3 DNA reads TGCGCCAGCAGCTTCTCCTACGAGCAGTACTTC. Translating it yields CASSFSYEQYF.

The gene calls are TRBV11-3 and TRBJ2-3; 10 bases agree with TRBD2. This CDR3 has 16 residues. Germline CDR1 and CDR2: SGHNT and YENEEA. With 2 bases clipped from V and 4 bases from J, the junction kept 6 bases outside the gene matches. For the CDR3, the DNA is TGTGCCAGCAGCTTAAGTTCTAGCGGGGGACCAGATACGCAGTATTTT. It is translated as CASSLSSSGGPDTQYF.

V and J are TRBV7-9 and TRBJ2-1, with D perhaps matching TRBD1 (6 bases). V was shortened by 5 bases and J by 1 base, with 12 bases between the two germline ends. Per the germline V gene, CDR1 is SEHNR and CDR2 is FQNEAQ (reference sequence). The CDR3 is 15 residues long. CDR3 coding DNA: TGTGCCAGCAGCCTGGGGGCTAGTTCCTACAATGAGCAGTTCTTC. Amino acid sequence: CASSLGASSYNEQFF.